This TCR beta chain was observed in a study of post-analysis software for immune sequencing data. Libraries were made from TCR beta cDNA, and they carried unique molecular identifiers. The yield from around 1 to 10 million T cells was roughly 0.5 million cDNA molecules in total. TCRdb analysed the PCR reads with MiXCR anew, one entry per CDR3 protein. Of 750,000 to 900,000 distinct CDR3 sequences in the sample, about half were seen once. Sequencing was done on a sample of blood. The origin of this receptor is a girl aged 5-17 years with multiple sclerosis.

The CDR3 DNA follows: TGCAGCGCCGGGACTAGCGGGGGTAGCAATGAGCAGTTCTTC. Its translation: CSAGTSGGSNEQFF. V and J are TRBV29-1 and TRBJ2-1, with TRBD2 identical over 14 bases. This CDR3 spans 14 amino acids. Germline loops: CDR1 SQVTM, CDR2 ANQGSEA. After removal of 7 bases from V and 6 bases from J, the junction contained 5 bases not matched to a gene.